Shown below are 29 T cell receptor beta chains from a single sample sequenced in a study of early T cells in non-severe SARS-CoV-2 infection. TCRdb passed the 5' RACE reads through MiXCR, listing each CDR3 protein once. This table has approximately 90,000 distinct CDR3 sequences, approximately 17% appearing once. The sample in question was whole blood, obtained at baseline. The receptors were sampled from an adult who was a healthcare worker with PCR-confirmed SARS-CoV-2 infection or an uninfected control (not recorded which).

A few counts support this clonotype. The chain carries TRBV24-1 and TRBJ2-1; 10 positions match TRBD2. The CDR3 is 19 residues long. V lost 3 bases to trimming and J lost 9 bases; unmatched junction nucleotides: 19. CDR1 is KGHDR, CDR2 SFDVKD, per germline. The DNA of the CDR3 is TGTGCCACCAGTGATCCTGTTCATGGGTTTGGGGCTAGCGGGAGTGAGCAGTTCTTC. Its protein is CATSDPVHGFGASGSEQFF.

The rearrangement links TRBV4-3 to TRBJ2-7; D unclear. From germline, CDR1 is LGHNA and CDR2 YSLEER. Trimming removed 0 bases from V and 1 base from J, with 16 bases in between. The length of the CDR3 is 17 residues. The CDR3 DNA reads as TGCGCCAGCAGCCAAGATTCGGCTACCCAACCTTCCTACGAGCAGTACTTC. Translating gives CASSQDSATQPSYEQYF.

The chain employs TRBV28 and TRBJ1-4; possible D gene TRBD1, 6 bases. Per germline, CDR1 MDHEN and CDR2 SYDVKM. CDR3 length equals 11 residues. V lost 5 bases, J lost 10 bases, and 8 bases lay in between. The CDR3 here is CASSIQGKLFF. In DNA form, the CDR3 reads TGTGCCAGCAGTATACAGGGAAAACTGTTTTTT.

In this sample, this clonotype turned up many times. This chain connects TRBV11-2 to TRBJ1-1; D is ambiguous. This CDR3 has 13 amino acids. The germline V gene encodes CDR1 SGHAT and CDR2 FQNNGV. Trimming removed 3 bases from V and 2 bases from J, with 7 bases in between. The CDR3 is CASSFSGNTEAFF. The CDR3 DNA reads TGTGCCAGCAGCTTCTCGGGCAACACTGAAGCTTTCTTT.

Ten or more counts support this clonotype. The chain combines TRBV20-1 with TRBJ2-2; TRBD2 aligns across 9 bases. V was clipped by 3 bases and J by 6 bases; unmatched bases: 11. CDR3 size: 16 residues. Germline CDR1 reads DFQATT; CDR2 reads SNEGSKA (reference sequence). CDR3 sequence reads: CSASYVSGRYPGELFF. The CDR3 bases are TGCAGTGCTAGCTATGTGAGCGGGAGGTATCCCGGGGAGCTGTTTTTT.

This clonotype was seen only a few times. The chain carries TRBV19 and TRBJ1-2; D call uncertain. Germline-derived CDR1 and CDR2 are LNHDA and SQIVND (reference sequence). Trimming left V 4 bases short and J 2 bases short, with 26 bases between. This CDR3 is 19 amino acids long. Here the CDR3 reads CASSKGFTGPKFSNYGYTF. The CDR3 coding sequence is TGTGCCAGTAGTAAGGGATTTACCGGGCCTAAGTTCAGCAACTATGGCTACACCTTC.

The table lists this clonotype with a few counts. The gene calls are TRBV4-1 and TRBJ2-5, with 8 bases that match TRBD1. With 4 bases clipped from V and 4 bases from J, the junction kept 5 bases outside the gene matches. CDR3 size: 14 residues. CDR1 is MGHRA, CDR2 YSYEKL, per germline. The CDR3 nucleotides are TGCGCCAGCAGCCGGGACAGGCCTGGAGAGACCCAGTACTTC. It encodes CASSRDRPGETQYF.

This clonotype occurred a few times. This sequence joins TRBV20-1 and TRBJ2-1; TRBD2 aligns across 14 bases. CDR1 DFQATT and CDR2 SNEGSKA come from the germline V gene (reference sequence). With 0 bases clipped from V and 7 bases from J, the junction kept 2 bases outside the gene matches. The CDR3 covers 15 residues. The CDR3 sequence is CSARDRLAGGNEQFF. For the CDR3, the DNA is TGCAGTGCTAGAGATCGACTAGCGGGAGGGAATGAGCAGTTCTTC.

This clonotype was seen at least ten times. The chain combines TRBV7-2 with TRBJ2-3; D gene ambiguous. V lost 3 bases, J lost 3 bases, and 7 bases lay in between. Germline CDR1 is SGHTA and CDR2 is FQGNSA. The CDR3 is made up of 13 amino acids. DNA of the CDR3: TGTGCCAGCAGCTTGCGGAAAACAGATACGCAGTATTTT. Protein sequence: CASSLRKTDTQYF. Supplemented by reference TRBV7-2 and TRBJ2-3, the full variable domain reads GAGVSQSPSNKVTEKGKDVELRCDPISGHTALYWYRQSLGQGLEFLIYFQGNSAPDKSGLPSDRFSAERTGGSVSTLTIQRTQQEDSAVYLCASSLRKTDTQYFGPGTRLTVL.

This clonotype has more than one count but fewer than ten. The chain links TRBV7-9 to TRBJ2-1; TRBD2 might be the D (5 bases). The CDR3 loop spans 15 amino acids. Deletions cut 5 bases from V and 8 bases from J, with 19 bases between. Germline V CDR1 and CDR2: SEHNR, FQNEAQ (reference sequence). This chain's CDR3 is CASSRTGKGSDEQFF. CDR3 bases: TGTGCCAGCAGCCGAACGGGGAAGGGCAGCGATGAGCAGTTCTTC. The variable domain in full, completed from reference TRBV7-9 and TRBJ2-1, reads DTGVSQNPRHKITKRGQNVTFRCDPISEHNRLYWYRQTLGQGPEFLTYFQNEAQLEKSRLLSDRFSAERPKGSFSTLEIQRTEQGDSAMYLCASSRTGKGSDEQFFGPGTRLTVL.

This clonotype was found many times. The chain employs TRBV20-1 and TRBJ2-6; D gene uncertain. Germline V CDR1 and CDR2: DFQATT, SNEGSKA (reference sequence). The CDR3 extends over 15 amino acids. V was shortened by 2 bases and J by 4 bases, with 12 bases between the two germline ends. CDR3 coding DNA: TGCAGTGCTAGATCCCGGGTTTACGGGGCCAACGTCCTGACTTTC. Translation gives CSARSRVYGANVLTF.

V and J are TRBV20-1 and TRBJ2-7, with D unresolved. This CDR3 contains 14 residues. Between the trimmed V and J ends, which lost 1 base and 4 bases, there was a span of 14 bases. Germline V gives CDR1 DFQATT, CDR2 SNEGSKA (reference sequence). CDR3 DNA sequence: TGCAGTGCTAGAGTAGCAGGAGATTTTTACGAGCAGTACTTC. This translates into CSARVAGDFYEQYF.

The V gene is TRBV20-1, the J gene TRBJ2-1, with D uncertain. The germline CDR1 and CDR2 sequences are DFQATT and SNEGSKA (reference sequence). The CDR3 has 12 amino acids. The V end was cut by 2 bases, the J end by 10 bases, with 12 bases between. CDR3 DNA sequence: TGCAGTGCTAGACCATCAGGACGAGAGCAGTTCTTC. The encoded protein is CSARPSGREQFF.

This clonotype was detected a few times. The chain joins TRBV27 to TRBJ1-6; the match to TRBD1 covers 10 bases. The CDR3 runs 14 residues. Germline trimming cut 10 bases from V and 10 bases from J; bases unmatched to any gene: 10. In germline, CDR1 is MNHEY, CDR2 SMNVEV (reference sequence). The CDR3 DNA reads as TGTGCCACCCGAACCGGGACAGGGGTCTCACCCCTCCACTTT. It yields the protein CATRTGTGVSPLHF.

The chain has TRBV11-2 and TRBJ2-1; 7 bases align to TRBD1. The CDR3 has 16 residues. The V and J ends lost 3 bases and 10 bases, in that order; junction bases with no gene match: 15. CDR1 is SGHAT, CDR2 FQNNGV, per germline. CDR3 in amino acids: CASSLYRDSNIGEQFF. The CDR3 region has the DNA TGTGCCAGCAGCTTGTACCGGGACAGTAACATTGGCGAGCAGTTCTTC.

This clonotype has a handful of counts. V is TRBV28 and J is TRBJ1-2; the D is unclear. The V gene's germline CDR1 is MDHEN and CDR2 SYDVKM. V lost 3 bases and J lost 8, with 16 bases in between. The CDR3 runs to 14 residues. Here the CDR3 reads CASSFMSREEGYTF. The CDR3 DNA sequence: TGTGCCAGCAGTTTTATGTCGAGGGAAGAGGGCTACACCTTC.

This clonotype occurred a few times. J is TRBJ2-3 and V is TRBV6-6; TRBD2 matches at 7 bases. The CDR3 sequence is 11 residues long. The V and J ends lost 8 bases and 8 bases, in that order; junction bases with no gene match: 4. Germline V gives CDR1 MNHNY, CDR2 SVGAGI (reference sequence). In DNA, the CDR3 is TGTGCCAGCGGAGGCGGGGGTACGCAGTATTTT. Protein product: CASGGGGTQYF.

A few counts support this clonotype. The chain links TRBV5-1 to TRBJ1-2, with D perhaps matching TRBD1 (6 bases). The CDR3 totals 14 residues. Per germline, CDR1 SGHRS and CDR2 YFSETQ. V lost 0 bases and J lost 1, with 7 bases in between. In DNA form, the CDR3 reads TGCGCCAGCAGCTTGGAGGGGGGTAACTATGGCTACACCTTC. Encoded protein: CASSLEGGNYGYTF.

The chain couples TRBV7-3 to TRBJ1-1, with unresolved D. Germline V gene lookup returns CDR1 SGHTA and CDR2 FQGTGA. Trimming shortened V by 1 base and J by 4 bases, and 7 bases separated the two germline ends. The CDR3 sequence is 13 residues long. The chain's CDR3 is CASSLKGGTEAFF. As DNA, the CDR3 is TGTGCCAGCAGCTTAAAGGGCGGCACTGAAGCTTTCTTT.

This clonotype was seen a handful of times. At one end, the junction sequence differs from germline, possibly due to a read error. The V gene is TRBV6-1, the J gene TRBJ1-4; D may be TRBD1 (5 bases). CDR1 is MNHNS and CDR2 is SASEGT in the germline V gene. This CDR3 spans 11 amino acids. The CDR3 here is CAGRVGEKLFF. CDR3 sequence (DNA): TGTGCCGGCAGGGTGGGGGAAAAACTGTTTTTT.

Concerning this clonotype: A much bigger clone sits one base away, suggesting this may be a read error. The chain uses TRBV7-8 and TRBJ2-1; D is possibly TRBD1 (5 bases). Per germline, CDR1 SGHVS and CDR2 FQNEAQ. There are 13 residues in the CDR3. The CDR3 spells CASSLLGDNEQLF. The CDR3 nucleotides read TGTGCCAGCAGCTTATTAGGGGATAATGAGCAGCTCTTC.

This clonotype came up a few times. This rearrangement joins TRBV30 to TRBJ2-1, with D perhaps matching TRBD2 (6 bases). The CDR3 contains 14 residues. Looked up from germline, CDR1 is GTSNPN and CDR2 is SVGIG (reference sequence). V dropped 4 bases and J dropped 6 bases, with 16 bases sitting between them. The CDR3 reads CAWTVGSLANEQFF. CDR3 sequence (DNA): TGTGCCTGGACCGTCGGGAGTTTAGCCAATGAGCAGTTCTTC.

The rearrangement uses TRBV6-6 and TRBJ2-7; D possibly corresponds to TRBD2 (6 bases). This CDR3 is built from 12 residues. The germline gives CDR1 MNHNY, CDR2 SVGAGI (reference sequence). V lost 2 bases and J 6 bases, leaving 8 bases between the germline ends. The CDR3 DNA follows: TGTGCCAGCAGTTACGGAGGGGTCGAGCAGTACTTC. This gives the protein CASSYGGVEQYF.

The rearrangement uses TRBV4-1 and TRBJ2-7; 7 bases line up with TRBD1. The germline gives CDR1 MGHRA, CDR2 YSYEKL. This CDR3 spans 15 amino acids. V shed 1 base, J shed 1 base, and the junction held 4 bases outside the gene matches. The CDR3 DNA follows: TGCGCCAGCAGCCAAGGGGACAGATTTTCCTACGAGCAGTACTTC. The encoded protein is CASSQGDRFSYEQYF.

The sample holds a few counts of this clonotype. V is TRBV5-1 and J is TRBJ2-7, with 7 bases matching TRBD1. The V and J ends lost 4 bases and 2 bases, in that order; junction bases with no gene match: 6. Germline V gene sequence: CDR1 SGHRS, CDR2 YFSETQ. CDR3 length: 14 residues. The CDR3 region is CASSIRQGTYEQYF. CDR3 in DNA: TGCGCCAGCAGCATCCGACAGGGAACCTACGAGCAGTACTTC.

V usage is TRBV11-2 and J usage is TRBJ2-3; 7 nucleotides align to TRBD2. The germline V gene encodes CDR1 SGHAT and CDR2 FQNNGV. V shed 4 bases and J 3 bases; nucleotides not matched to a gene: 13. This CDR3 is 17 amino acids long. CDR3 bases: TGTGCCAGCAGCTCCTCTGGACTAGTGGGACTGACAGATACGCAGTATTTT. Protein sequence: CASSSSGLVGLTDTQYF. The full variable domain, completed using reference TRBV11-2 and TRBJ2-3, is EAGVAQSPRYKIIEKRQSVAFWCNPISGHATLYWYQQILGQGPKLLIQFQNNGVVDDSQLPKDRFSAERLKGVDSTLKIQPAKLEDSAVYLCASSSSGLVGLTDTQYFGPGTRLTVL.

In its sample, this clonotype was seen a few times. The V call is TRBV4-2, the J call TRBJ2-1, with D unclear. This CDR3 spans 16 amino acids. The germline CDR1 and CDR2 sequences are LGHNA and YNFKEQ. Trimming stripped 0 bases from V and 0 bases from J, with 9 bases between. DNA of the CDR3: TGTGCCAGCAGCCAAGACATTACGGGCTCCTACAATGAGCAGTTCTTC. It yields the protein CASSQDITGSYNEQFF.

The CDR3 here is CSASWEQLAGETQYF. CDR3 coding DNA: TGCAGTGCTAGTTGGGAGCAACTAGCGGGAGAGACCCAGTACTTC. The chain links TRBV20-1 to TRBJ2-5; 9 positions match TRBD2. Per the germline V gene, CDR1 is DFQATT and CDR2 is SNEGSKA (reference sequence). This CDR3 contains 15 residues. The ends lost 3 bases at V and 4 bases at J; junction bases unmatched: 9.

The chain uses TRBV15 and TRBJ1-5, with a tentative D call TRBD1 (5 bases). Trimming cost V 0 bases and J 1 base, with 10 bases left between them. The germline V gene encodes CDR1 LNHNV and CDR2 YYDKDF (reference sequence). The CDR3 has 16 amino acids. CDR3 in amino acids: CATSRDGGASNQPQHF. The CDR3 DNA reads TGTGCCACCAGCAGAGATGGTGGGGCGAGCAATCAGCCCCAGCATTTT.